This is a list of T cell receptor beta chains from one sample in a study of blood T cells in healthy people across ages. TCRdb recomputed calls from the 5' RACE reads with MiXCR, one row per CDR3 protein. The profile shows around 2 million distinct CDR3 sequences, around 40% of them singletons. Sequencing was performed on blood. The receptors come from a human donor in good health. CDR3s include the opening cysteine and the closing phenylalanine or tryptophan. Each record gives: clone size, D gene, J gene, CDR3 length, V gene, CDR3 DNA, CDR3 protein. The D gene is left open where the match is weak. Some rows mark clone size as missing; the rest say once, few, many or name a class of expanded clone.

size: NA; D: NA; J: TRBJ2-7; length: 15; V: TRBV3-1; DNA: TGTGCCAGCAGCCAAGTGGGGACTCCGCGTTACGAGCAGTACTTC; CDR3: CASSQVGTPRYEQYF
size: NA; D: NA; J: TRBJ1-2; length: 15; V: TRBV3-1; DNA: TGTGCCAGCAGCCACAGAGGGACAACGAACTATGGCTACACCTTC; CDR3: CASSHRGTTNYGYTF
size: NA; D: TRBD1; J: TRBJ2-1; length: 17; V: TRBV4-3; DNA: TGCGCCAGCTCAACCTCCTATACGGGACAGTACTACAATGAGCAGTTCTTC; CDR3: CASSTSYTGQYYNEQFF
size: NA; D: NA; J: TRBJ2-7; length: 14; V: TRBV9; DNA: TGTGCCAGCAGCGTCAAGACAGCAACCTACGAGCAGTACTTC; CDR3: CASSVKTATYEQYF
size: NA; D: TRBD1; J: TRBJ2-1; length: 15; V: TRBV7-8; DNA: TGTGCCAGTGCAACTCCGGGACAGGGAAGCAATGAGCAGTTCTTC; CDR3: CASATPGQGSNEQFF
size: few; D: NA; J: TRBJ1-6; length: 16; V: TRBV27; DNA: TGTGCCAGCACCCCCATTGGGTTGGTCTATAATTCACCCCTCCACTTT; CDR3: CASTPIGLVYNSPLHF
size: NA; D: NA; J: TRBJ2-7; length: 14; V: TRBV6-2/TRBV6-3; DNA: TGTGCCAGCAGATATCTGACCGGGAACTACGAGCAGTACTTC; CDR3: CASRYLTGNYEQYF
size: NA; D: TRBD1; J: TRBJ2-1; length: 15; V: TRBV7-3; DNA: TGTGCCAGCGGCTTCCGGGACAGGGGAAGGAATGAGCAGTTCTTC; CDR3: CASGFRDRGRNEQFF
size: few; D: NA; J: TRBJ2-1; length: 14; V: TRBV29-1; DNA: TGCAACGTTGAACAGGGATCGGTGGGAGAGACCCAGTTCTTC; CDR3: CNVEQGSVGETQFF
size: NA; D: TRBD1; J: TRBJ1-2; length: 19; V: TRBV7-9; DNA: TGTGCCAGCAGCCCTCCTCTCGCCGGCGGGACAGGGACTAACTATGGCTACACCTTC; CDR3: CASSPPLAGGTGTNYGYTF
size: NA; D: NA; J: TRBJ1-2; length: 16; V: TRBV5-1; DNA: TGCGCCAGCAGCTTGGGGTCCGACAGAGCTAACTATGGCTACACCTTC; CDR3: CASSLGSDRANYGYTF
size: NA; D: NA; J: TRBJ2-1; length: 12; V: TRBV20-1; DNA: TGCAGTGCTAGAAATCGCATGAATGAGCAGTTCTTC; CDR3: CSARNRMNEQFF
size: NA; D: TRBD1; J: TRBJ1-2; length: 16; V: TRBV7-2; DNA: TGTGCCAGCAGCTTAGTTAGCGGACAGGGGGTATATGGCTACACCTTC; CDR3: CASSLVSGQGVYGYTF
size: NA; D: TRBD1; J: TRBJ2-1; length: 14; V: TRBV28; DNA: TGTGCCAGGGGGACAGGGGCCAACTGGAATGAGCAGTTCTTC; CDR3: CARGTGANWNEQFF
size: NA; D: TRBD1; J: TRBJ2-3; length: 16; V: TRBV5-1; DNA: TGCGCCAGCCGGAGAGGGGGACAGGGTGACGCAGATACGCAGTATTTT; CDR3: CASRRGGQGDADTQYF
size: NA; D: TRBD1; J: TRBJ1-2; length: 15; V: TRBV20-1; DNA: TGCAGTACTAGTTTACCTGGACAGGCGTATGGTGGCTACACCTTC; CDR3: CSTSLPGQAYGGYTF
size: NA; D: TRBD1; J: TRBJ1-2; length: 14; V: TRBV5-6; DNA: TGTGCCAGCAGCACAGGGGATTCGGTCTATGGCTACACCTTC; CDR3: CASSTGDSVYGYTF
size: few; D: TRBD1; J: TRBJ1-5; length: 14; V: TRBV6-2/TRBV6-3; DNA: TGTGCCAGCAGTTACCGACAGGGGGTTCAGCCCCAGCATTTT; CDR3: CASSYRQGVQPQHF
size: NA; D: NA; J: TRBJ2-1; length: 15; V: TRBV10-3; DNA: TGTGCCATCAGTGAGTGGGCAGACTCCCAAGAGACCCAGTTCTTC; CDR3: CAISEWADSQETQFF
size: NA; D: NA; J: TRBJ2-7; length: 12; V: TRBV20-1; DNA: TGCAGTGCTCTCCGGAGGGGGATCGAGCAGTACTTC; CDR3: CSALRRGIEQYF
size: NA; D: TRBD2; J: TRBJ2-2; length: 16; V: TRBV12-3/TRBV12-4; DNA: TGTGCCAGCAGTCCCCCAGCGGGGGTGAACACCGGGGAGCTGTTTTTT; CDR3: CASSPPAGVNTGELFF
size: NA; D: NA; J: TRBJ2-1; length: 16; V: TRBV7-2; DNA: TGTGCCAGCAGCTTGGGTCCGGAGCTCTCCTACAATGAGCAGTTCTTC; CDR3: CASSLGPELSYNEQFF